These T cell receptor beta chains were read from a single sample in a study of shared clonotypes between healthy human individuals. The table came from immunoSEQ multiplex PCR; TCRdb's copy has only in-frame clones and leaves some out. The table records some 2,500,000 clones, roughly 93% of them present only once. Material: naive CD4+ T cells from PBMCs. The receptor source for this set is a man between 18 and 35 years old in good health. Some clones in this sample may be carry-over from other donors' samples. Both conserved end residues are part of each CDR3. The order of the fields is J gene, clone size, V gene, D gene, CDR3 DNA, CDR3 protein. The D gene is left open where the match is weak. Size is omitted from some rows. Given values are once, few, many or a class for expanded clones.

j_call: TRBJ2-1; clone_size: -; v_call: TRBV4-1; d_call: TRBD1; cdr3_nt: TGCGCCAGCAGCCAAGGGACAGGGTCGAATGAGCAGTTCTTC; cdr3_aa: CASSQGTGSNEQFF
j_call: TRBJ2-3; clone_size: -; v_call: TRBV7-9; d_call: TRBD2; cdr3_nt: TGTGCCAGCGAGGGACTAGTTTCCACAGATACGCAGTATTTT; cdr3_aa: CASEGLVSTDTQYF
j_call: TRBJ1-5; clone_size: -; v_call: TRBV5-1; d_call: -; cdr3_nt: TGCGCCAGCAGCTCGGACTCTAGCAATCAGCCCCAGCATTTT; cdr3_aa: CASSSDSSNQPQHF
j_call: TRBJ1-2; clone_size: -; v_call: TRBV29-1; d_call: -; cdr3_nt: TGCAGCGTTGCCTTGAGGGAAGACTACACCTTC; cdr3_aa: CSVALREDYTF
j_call: TRBJ1-1; clone_size: -; v_call: TRBV7-8; d_call: TRBD1; cdr3_nt: TGTGCCAGCAGCTTACCCAGGGACAGACTTAACACTGAAGCTTTCTTT; cdr3_aa: CASSLPRDRLNTEAFF
j_call: TRBJ2-7; clone_size: -; v_call: TRBV18; d_call: -; cdr3_nt: TGTGCCAGCCGAATTTTGAAGGCCCTCGCCTCCTACGAGCAGTACTTC; cdr3_aa: CASRILKALASYEQYF
j_call: TRBJ2-3; clone_size: -; v_call: TRBV5-1; d_call: -; cdr3_nt: TGCGCCAGCGCGGAGGCCACTAGTCTTTTATCTGATACGCAGTATTTT; cdr3_aa: CASAEATSLLSDTQYF
j_call: TRBJ2-3; clone_size: -; v_call: TRBV18; d_call: TRBD2; cdr3_nt: TGTGCCAGCTCGTGGACTAGCGGCATTTCAGTAACAGATACGCAGTATTTT; cdr3_aa: CASSWTSGISVTDTQYF
j_call: TRBJ1-2; clone_size: -; v_call: TRBV29-1; d_call: -; cdr3_nt: TGCAGCGTTCAGAAAGAGGGTACGGGCTATGGCTACACCTTC; cdr3_aa: CSVQKEGTGYGYTF
j_call: TRBJ2-5; clone_size: -; v_call: TRBV5-1; d_call: TRBD1; cdr3_nt: TGCGCCAGCAGCCCGGCCGGGACAGGGGAAGAGACCCAGTACTTC; cdr3_aa: CASSPAGTGEETQYF
j_call: TRBJ1-2; clone_size: -; v_call: TRBV7-2; d_call: TRBD1; cdr3_nt: TGTGCCAGCACCATACATTCCGGGACAGACCTTGGCGGCTACACCTTC; cdr3_aa: CASTIHSGTDLGGYTF
j_call: TRBJ2-1; clone_size: -; v_call: TRBV5-1; d_call: TRBD2; cdr3_nt: TGCGCCAGCAGCGCGGGGACTAGCGGACGGAATGAGCAGTTCTTC; cdr3_aa: CASSAGTSGRNEQFF
j_call: TRBJ2-4; clone_size: -; v_call: TRBV19; d_call: -; cdr3_nt: TGTGCCAGTAGGCAGGGAGAGTGGGGCAAAAACATTCAGTACTTC; cdr3_aa: CASRQGEWGKNIQYF
j_call: TRBJ2-7; clone_size: -; v_call: TRBV6-1; d_call: -; cdr3_nt: TGTGCCAGCACTTTCCTCGCCGGGAGCAGCGAGCAGTACTTC; cdr3_aa: CASTFLAGSSEQYF
j_call: TRBJ1-1; clone_size: -; v_call: TRBV7-9; d_call: -; cdr3_nt: TGTGCCAGCACGCGTCTAGATGCGTTAGCTTTCTTT; cdr3_aa: CASTRLDALAFF
j_call: TRBJ2-7; clone_size: -; v_call: TRBV5-4; d_call: -; cdr3_nt: TGTGCCAGCAGCGCCGCCTACGAGCAGTACTTC; cdr3_aa: CASSAAYEQYF
j_call: TRBJ1-2; clone_size: -; v_call: TRBV7-8; d_call: -; cdr3_nt: TGTGCCAGCAGCTTAGATCGGGGGATTAACTATGGCTACACCTTC; cdr3_aa: CASSLDRGINYGYTF
j_call: TRBJ2-1; clone_size: once; v_call: TRBV7-9; d_call: TRBD2; cdr3_nt: TGTGCCAGCAGCTCAGGGACTAGCGTAACGAATGAGCAGTTCTTC; cdr3_aa: CASSSGTSVTNEQFF
j_call: TRBJ2-7; clone_size: -; v_call: TRBV7-3; d_call: TRBD1; cdr3_nt: TGTGCCAGCAGCTCCGGGACAGGGCGTACCCGGGAGCAGTACTTC; cdr3_aa: CASSSGTGRTREQYF
j_call: TRBJ1-1; clone_size: -; v_call: TRBV6-5; d_call: -; cdr3_nt: TGTGCCAGCAGTTACATACAGGCGTGGGGAAACACTGAAGCTTTCTTT; cdr3_aa: CASSYIQAWGNTEAFF
j_call: TRBJ1-1; clone_size: -; v_call: TRBV18; d_call: -; cdr3_nt: TGTGCCAGCTCACCAAACCGGGACACTGAAGCTTTCTTT; cdr3_aa: CASSPNRDTEAFF
j_call: TRBJ2-3; clone_size: -; v_call: TRBV19; d_call: TRBD2; cdr3_nt: TGTGCCAGTAGTATTGGTAGCGGGAGTATCGGCACAGATACGCAGTATTTT; cdr3_aa: CASSIGSGSIGTDTQYF
j_call: TRBJ2-1; clone_size: -; v_call: TRBV7-9; d_call: TRBD2; cdr3_nt: TGTGCCAGCAGCCGTCTGGGGGGGAGTCCCCTCTACAATGAGCAGTTCTTC; cdr3_aa: CASSRLGGSPLYNEQFF
j_call: TRBJ1-1; clone_size: -; v_call: TRBV28; d_call: -; cdr3_nt: TGTGCCAGCATCATGGGGGCAGGGGCTTACACTGAAGCTTTCTTT; cdr3_aa: CASIMGAGAYTEAFF
j_call: TRBJ1-1; clone_size: -; v_call: TRBV6-5; d_call: -; cdr3_nt: TGTGCCAGCAGTCGCGTCAGGGGTCACACTGAAGCTTTCTTT; cdr3_aa: CASSRVRGHTEAFF
j_call: TRBJ1-1; clone_size: -; v_call: TRBV28; d_call: -; cdr3_nt: TGTGCCAGCAGAACGCTCACAGGGCCCACTGAAGCTTTCTTT; cdr3_aa: CASRTLTGPTEAFF
j_call: TRBJ2-7; clone_size: -; v_call: TRBV29-1; d_call: -; cdr3_nt: TGCAGCGTTCGTCGGGACCTACTCTACGAGCAGTACTTC; cdr3_aa: CSVRRDLLYEQYF
j_call: TRBJ2-3; clone_size: -; v_call: TRBV29-1; d_call: TRBD2; cdr3_nt: TGCAGCGTTATTCAAGCGGGAGATATTGATACGCAGTATTTT; cdr3_aa: CSVIQAGDIDTQYF
j_call: TRBJ1-3; clone_size: -; v_call: TRBV28; d_call: -; cdr3_nt: TGTGCCAGCAGTTCAGGGACACAAGCAGGAAACACCATATATTTT; cdr3_aa: CASSSGTQAGNTIYF
j_call: TRBJ1-2; clone_size: -; v_call: TRBV5-6; d_call: -; cdr3_nt: TGTGCCAGCAGCTCCAACAATGCTGGCTACACCTTC; cdr3_aa: CASSSNNAGYTF
j_call: TRBJ2-5; clone_size: once; v_call: TRBV18; d_call: -; cdr3_nt: TGTGCCAGCTCACCACCTGGCCAAGAGACCCAGTACTTC; cdr3_aa: CASSPPGQETQYF
j_call: TRBJ1-2; clone_size: -; v_call: TRBV7-8; d_call: -; cdr3_nt: TGTGCCAGCAGCCTTCGGACAGATTATGGCTACACCTTC; cdr3_aa: CASSLRTDYGYTF
j_call: TRBJ2-5; clone_size: -; v_call: TRBV19; d_call: TRBD2; cdr3_nt: TGTGCCAGTAGTATAGATTCCAGCGGGAGGGCCGGGGGAAGAGAGACCCAGTACTTC; cdr3_aa: CASSIDSSGRAGGRETQYF
j_call: TRBJ1-5; clone_size: -; v_call: TRBV28; d_call: -; cdr3_nt: TGTGCCAGCACGGGTAGGGTGTTGGCGTCAAAGCAGCCCCAGCATTTT; cdr3_aa: CASTGRVLASKQPQHF
j_call: TRBJ2-3; clone_size: -; v_call: TRBV4-3; d_call: -; cdr3_nt: TGCGCCAGCAGCCAAGAAAGAACTGGCACAGATACGCAGTATTTT; cdr3_aa: CASSQERTGTDTQYF
j_call: TRBJ2-7; clone_size: once; v_call: TRBV28; d_call: -; cdr3_nt: TGTGCCAGCAGGAACGCCGGACAGTCCTACGAGCAGTACTTC; cdr3_aa: CASRNAGQSYEQYF
j_call: TRBJ2-2; clone_size: -; v_call: TRBV19; d_call: -; cdr3_nt: TGTGCCAGTAGTATAAAGTTGGGGAGCACCGGGGAGCTGTTTTTT; cdr3_aa: CASSIKLGSTGELFF
j_call: TRBJ2-5; clone_size: -; v_call: TRBV27; d_call: -; cdr3_nt: TGTGCCAGCAGTTCCCGACTATTCCAAGAGACCCAGTACTTC; cdr3_aa: CASSSRLFQETQYF
j_call: TRBJ2-3; clone_size: -; v_call: TRBV7-2; d_call: TRBD2; cdr3_nt: TGTGCCAGCAGCCAAGACGGACTAGCGGGAAAGACAGATACGCAGTATTTT; cdr3_aa: CASSQDGLAGKTDTQYF
j_call: TRBJ2-5; clone_size: few; v_call: TRBV28; d_call: TRBD2; cdr3_nt: TGTGCCAGCCGCGAGGCGGGAGTAGGAGAGACCCAGTACTTC; cdr3_aa: CASREAGVGETQYF
j_call: TRBJ2-7; clone_size: -; v_call: TRBV11-2; d_call: -; cdr3_nt: TGTGCCAGCAGCTTAGACGGGGGTTCCTACGAGCAGTACTTC; cdr3_aa: CASSLDGGSYEQYF
j_call: TRBJ2-2; clone_size: -; v_call: TRBV7-9; d_call: -; cdr3_nt: TGTGCCAGCGACCTATATGTAGTCGCCAGGGGACCCGGGGAGCTGTTTTTT; cdr3_aa: CASDLYVVARGPGELFF
j_call: TRBJ2-5; clone_size: -; v_call: TRBV19; d_call: TRBD1; cdr3_nt: TGTGCCAGTAGTAGGGACAGGGACCAAGAGACCCAGTACTTC; cdr3_aa: CASSRDRDQETQYF
j_call: TRBJ2-7; clone_size: -; v_call: TRBV7-2; d_call: TRBD2; cdr3_nt: TGTGCCAGCAGCTTAGAGACGGGAGGATTCTACGAGCAGTACTTC; cdr3_aa: CASSLETGGFYEQYF
j_call: TRBJ2-1; clone_size: once; v_call: TRBV7-2; d_call: -; cdr3_nt: TGTGCCAGCAGCTCCCCGAGGGGGAACTACAATGAGCAGTTCTTC; cdr3_aa: CASSSPRGNYNEQFF
j_call: TRBJ1-2; clone_size: -; v_call: TRBV5-1; d_call: TRBD1; cdr3_nt: TGCGCCAGCAGCTTGAGTGGGACAGCTAACTATGGCTACACCTTC; cdr3_aa: CASSLSGTANYGYTF
j_call: TRBJ2-1; clone_size: -; v_call: TRBV28; d_call: TRBD2; cdr3_nt: TGTGCCAGCAGTTGGCCTAGCGGGAGCGATGAGCAGTTCTTC; cdr3_aa: CASSWPSGSDEQFF
j_call: TRBJ2-3; clone_size: -; v_call: TRBV14; d_call: -; cdr3_nt: TGTGCCAGCAGCCAAAGTTCCAGCAAGGATACGCAGTATTTT; cdr3_aa: CASSQSSSKDTQYF
j_call: TRBJ1-5; clone_size: -; v_call: TRBV4-1; d_call: -; cdr3_nt: TGCGCCAGCAGCCAAGGCCTGGGGGAGGGCAATCAGCCCCAGCATTTT; cdr3_aa: CASSQGLGEGNQPQHF
j_call: TRBJ1-3; clone_size: -; v_call: TRBV5-6; d_call: -; cdr3_nt: TGTGCCAGCAGCCGTGCCCAAGGGCGAAACACCATATATTTT; cdr3_aa: CASSRAQGRNTIYF
j_call: TRBJ1-5; clone_size: -; v_call: TRBV6-5; d_call: -; cdr3_nt: TGTGCCAGCAAAGGCACTTGGAATCAGCCCCAGCATTTT; cdr3_aa: CASKGTWNQPQHF
j_call: TRBJ1-1; clone_size: -; v_call: TRBV30; d_call: -; cdr3_nt: TGTGCCTGGAGTGTCGGGGGGAGGACTGAAGCTTTCTTT; cdr3_aa: CAWSVGGRTEAFF